The 6 T cell receptor beta chains below all came from one sample that was sequenced in a study of T cells in tuberculosis. The table came from immunoSEQ multiplex PCR; TCRdb's copy has only in-frame clones and leaves some out. This table holds 80,000 to 90,000 clones, approximately 91% found once. After thawing and overnight rest, PBMC were stained with GMM-loaded CD1B tetramer, viability dye and anti-CD3 for sorting. C32 glucose monomycolate from Rhodococcus equi was loaded onto the CD1B tetramers. Sequenced: CD1b-GMM tetramer-negative cells sorted from PBMCs. The receptors were sampled from an adult woman with latent tuberculosis.

This clone was picked up one time. The rearrangement links TRBV9 to TRBJ2-5; 14 bases fit TRBD2. The CDR3 spans 16 residues. Germline lookup yields CDR1 SGDLS and CDR2 YYNGEE. V dropped 7 bases and J dropped 5; count of bases not matched to a gene: 10. The DNA for the CDR3 is TGTGCCAGCGGACTAGCGGGGGGCCAAGGTGGCGAGACCCAGTACTTC. Residues: CASGLAGGQGGETQYF.

This sequence joins TRBV9 and TRBJ1-2; 10 bases align to TRBD1. V dropped 3 bases and J dropped 1; count of bases not matched to a gene: 12. The germline CDR1 and CDR2 sequences are SGDLS and YYNGEE. The CDR3 sequence is 18 residues long. The CDR3 loop reads CASSGQPGQGLLNYGYTF. CDR3 sequence (DNA): TGTGCCAGCAGCGGACAGCCGGGACAGGGGCTTCTTAACTATGGCTACACCTTC.

The J gene is TRBJ2-1, the V gene TRBV7-8; 8 bases line up with TRBD2. The V gene's germline CDR1 is SGHVS and CDR2 FQNEAQ. V lost 0 bases to trimming and J lost 6 bases; unmatched junction nucleotides: 13. The CDR3 covers 18 residues. In DNA, the CDR3 is TGTGCCAGCAGCTTAGCGTCGGCGGGGGGCGAATCCGGCAATGAGCAGTTCTTC. Its translation: CASSLASAGGESGNEQFF.

The genes are TRBV11-2 and TRBJ2-1; 7 bases match TRBD2. With 1 base clipped from V and 5 bases from J, the junction kept 5 bases outside the gene matches. Germline CDR1 and CDR2: SGHAT and FQNNGV. CDR3 length: 15 residues. CDR3 in amino acids: CASSLGRGVNNEQFF. DNA of the CDR3: TGTGCCAGCAGCTTAGGACGGGGGGTAAACAATGAGCAGTTCTTC. The complete variable domain, with remaining parts taken from reference TRBV11-2 and TRBJ2-1, reads EAGVAQSPRYKIIEKRQSVAFWCNPISGHATLYWYQQILGQGPKLLIQFQNNGVVDDSQLPKDRFSAERLKGVDSTLKIQPAKLEDSAVYLCASSLGRGVNNEQFFGPGTRLTVL.

The V and J genes are TRBV2 and TRBJ2-7; D gene uncertain. This CDR3 is built from 13 residues. The V gene's germline CDR1 is SNHLY and CDR2 FYNNEI. The V gene lost 8 bases and the J gene lost 0 bases, with 11 bases spanning the gap. The CDR3 coding sequence is TGTGCCAGCTCTGCAACGGTCTCCTACGAGCAGTACTTC. Its protein product is CASSATVSYEQYF.

Regarding this clone: One end of the junction does not line up with germline, which may come from a read error. The rearrangement links TRBV9 to TRBJ2-5; 7 bases map to TRBD2. The CDR3 has 14 amino acids. The germline V gene encodes CDR1 SGDLS and CDR2 YYNGEE. The CDR3 sequence is CASGVSGGRETQYF. CDR3 nucleotide sequence: TGTGCCAGCGGCGTCTCGGGGGGACGTGAGACCCAGTACTTC.